The sequence of this T cell receptor beta chain was determined in a study of blood T cell repertoires in COVID-19. Turning to the study itself: There were acute and convalescent COVID-19 samples, and they came from the United States, Italy and Spain. PBMCs, B-cell-depleted T cells, or T cells were the source of the cDNA or gDNA that made up the material.

Per the authors' pipeline: Reference gene primer amplification gave estimated nucleated cell counts. This table comes from immunoSEQ multiplex PCR, and its TCRdb copy is limited to in-frame clones, with some not included. From that table come the V and J calls and clone size; the DNA was used to work out D and trimming. The table shows about 260,000 clones, with about 81% occurring only once. Participant age was roughly 18 to 90 years, and participants resided in roughly 25 US areas. This CDR3 is 14 amino acids long. V shed 5 bases and J 7 bases; nucleotides not matched to a gene: 11. Germline V gene sequence: CDR1 SQVTM, CDR2 ANQGSEA.

This chain joins TRBV29-1 and TRBJ2-5; 9 bases fit TRBD1. The TCR comes from a man aged 25-45 years with acute COVID-19. Sequenced input: PBMCs or T cells enriched from blood (not recorded which). DNA of the CDR3: TGCAGCGTTACAACAGGGGGCGGGATGGCGACCCAGTACTTC. This sequence encodes CSVTTGGGMATQYF.